This T cell receptor (beta chain) comes out of a study of PD-1 blockade in mismatch repair-deficient tumors (dated by TCRdb to 2015 to 2018). Study-wide context: Between late 2013 and 2016, the trial enrolled approximately 86 consecutive patients with some twelve types of mismatch repair-deficient cancer, all of whom had received prior treatment and were progressing. Tumor-associated T cell clones in the peripheral blood of patients responding to PD-1 blockade were tracked using deep sequencing of TCR CDR3 regions.

The sample's time point label, in plain terms: peripheral blood 12 weeks after first pembrolizumab dose. Mismatch repair deficiency in every enrolled patient was established by polymerase chain reaction or immunohistochemistry. TCR sequencing was carried out for three patients who responded to pembrolizumab therapy. The phase II trial prospectively tested pembrolizumab PD-1 blockade in advanced mismatch repair-deficient cancers regardless of tissue of origin. Peripheral blood T cell samples were gathered serially, both before PD-1 blockade started and at multiple time points afterward. Blood sampling times were expressed in weeks after the first pembrolizumab dose. Broad study findings and their caveats: Rapid expansion after pembrolizumab followed by contraction, generally before radiologic responses, was shown by tumor-resident clones, which were often undetectable in blood before treatment.

The germline ends are 11 bases apart after V is trimmed by 3 bases and J by 0 bases. Including cysteine and phenylalanine, the CDR3 has 15 amino acids. Only CDR3 DNA is held: 45 bases, read in frame from base 1. Looking up the germline V gene yields CDR1 ENHRY and CDR2 SYGVKD. In the case of this clone: Its specific antigen is unknown. No clone much larger than this one lies a single base away; base qualities are absent.

Library preparation was by the immunoSEQ multiplex PCR assay. Entries here come from immuneACCESS through TCRdb and include only in-frame sequences with V and J called. Some clones fail to appear in such tables; in the studies checked, an unresolved V gene covers under half of the shortfall, and the cause of the remainder is unknown. A total of some 84,000 clones appear in this sample, approximately 84% of them only once. 2.6% of the sample is held by the ten biggest clonotypes. Here the chain combines TRBV10-3 and TRBJ1-2, with the D gene call left open. The source of this sequence is an adult with mismatch repair-deficient cancer. The sample consisted of peripheral blood, taken 12 weeks after starting pembrolizumab. The bases are TGTGCCATCAGTGACTGGGAGAACCCTAACTATGGCTACACCTTC. This yields the protein CAISDWENPNYGYTF.